This T cell receptor (beta chain) was identified during a study of blood T cell repertoires in COVID-19. Overall study context: COVID-19 samples, acute and convalescent, were from the United States, Italy and Spain. PBMCs, B-cell-depleted T cells, or T cells provided the cDNA or gDNA that made up the material.

The CDR3 is 17 amino acids. Per germline, CDR1 SGHNT and CDR2 YENEEA. The V segment lost 5 bases and the J segment 2 bases; nucleotides outside the gene matches: 6. Original processing methods: Counts of nucleated cells, estimated from reference gene primer amplification, were obtained. Repertoires were generated with immunoSEQ multiplex PCR, while TCRdb's copy carries only in-frame clones and drops some. D and trimming were read from the DNA, whereas the V and J calls and clone size are those reported in that table. The sample includes approximately 250,000 clones, 83% of them seen just once. This chain joins TRBV11-3 and TRBJ1-4; 12 nucleotides line up with TRBD1. The sample comprised peripheral blood. This TCR came from a man in his fifties or sixties who had recovered from COVID-19. The CDR3: CASSQGQGATTNEKLFF. Here the CDR3 DNA reads TGTGCCAGCAGCCAGGGACAGGGGGCGACTACTAATGAAAAACTGTTTTTT.